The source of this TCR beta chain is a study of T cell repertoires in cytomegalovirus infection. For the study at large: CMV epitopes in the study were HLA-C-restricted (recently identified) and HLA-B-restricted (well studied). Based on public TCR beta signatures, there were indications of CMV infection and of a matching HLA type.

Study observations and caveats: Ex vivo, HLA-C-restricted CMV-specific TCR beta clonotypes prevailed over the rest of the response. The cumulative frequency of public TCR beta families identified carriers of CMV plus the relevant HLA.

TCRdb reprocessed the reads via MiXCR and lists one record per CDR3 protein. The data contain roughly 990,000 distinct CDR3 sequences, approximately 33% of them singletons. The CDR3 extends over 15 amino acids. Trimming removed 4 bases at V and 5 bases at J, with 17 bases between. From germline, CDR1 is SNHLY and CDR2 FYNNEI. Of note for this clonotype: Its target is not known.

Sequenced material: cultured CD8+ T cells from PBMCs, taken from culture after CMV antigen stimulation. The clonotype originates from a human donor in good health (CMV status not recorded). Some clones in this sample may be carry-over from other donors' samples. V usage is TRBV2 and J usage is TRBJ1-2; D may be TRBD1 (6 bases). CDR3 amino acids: CASSAPKTGGYGYTF. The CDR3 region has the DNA TGTGCCAGCAGTGCCCCTAAGACAGGAGGGTATGGCTACACCTTC.